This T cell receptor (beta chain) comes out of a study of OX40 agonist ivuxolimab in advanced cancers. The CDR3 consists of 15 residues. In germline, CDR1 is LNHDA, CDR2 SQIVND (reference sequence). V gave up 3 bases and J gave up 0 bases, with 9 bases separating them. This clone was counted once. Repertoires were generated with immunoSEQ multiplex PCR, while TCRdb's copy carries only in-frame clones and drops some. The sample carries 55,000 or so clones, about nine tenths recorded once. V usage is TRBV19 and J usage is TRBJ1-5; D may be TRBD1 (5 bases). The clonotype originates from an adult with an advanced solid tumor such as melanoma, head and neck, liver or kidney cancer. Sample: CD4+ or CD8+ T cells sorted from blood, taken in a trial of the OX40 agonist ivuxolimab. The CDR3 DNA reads TGTGCCAGTAGTATGGTAGGGGCTAGCAATCAGCCCCAGCATTTT. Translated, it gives CASSMVGASNQPQHF.